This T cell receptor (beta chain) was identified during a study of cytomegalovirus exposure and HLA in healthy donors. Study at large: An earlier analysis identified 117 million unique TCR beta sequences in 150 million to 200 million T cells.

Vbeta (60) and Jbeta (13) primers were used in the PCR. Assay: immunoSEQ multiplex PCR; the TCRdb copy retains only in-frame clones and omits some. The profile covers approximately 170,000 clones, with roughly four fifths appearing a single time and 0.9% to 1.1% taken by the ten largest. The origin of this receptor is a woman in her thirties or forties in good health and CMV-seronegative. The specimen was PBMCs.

The CDR3 reads CASSEGREDTQYF. DNA for the CDR3: TGCGCCAGCAGTGAGGGCCGGGAGGATACGCAGTATTTT. The rearrangement links TRBV5-1 to TRBJ2-3, with D tentatively TRBD2 (6 bases). CDR1 is SGHRS and CDR2 is YFSETQ in the germline V gene. The ends were cut back, 5 bases at V and 6 bases at J, with 13 bases in the middle. The CDR3 is made up of 13 amino acids.